These 29 T cell receptor beta chains were all obtained from the same sample, sequenced in a study of T cell clonotyping in hematopoietic cell transplantation. Described time point: recipient sample about 28 days before transplant, after cytoreduction. Clones were sequenced by immunoSEQ multiplex PCR, and TCRdb holds only the in-frame ones, with some missing. The sample lists some 40,000 clones, around 84% occurring once. The sample consisted of peripheral blood mononuclear cells, taken before stem cell transplant. These TCRs come from a man between 60 and 70 years old with acute myeloid leukemia. Some clones in this sample may be carry-over from other donors' samples.

In this sample, this clone turned up once. V is TRBV7-8 and J is TRBJ1-2; TRBD1 matches at 8 bases. The ends lost 1 base at V and 3 bases at J; junction bases unmatched: 4. CDR3 length: 15 amino acids. In germline, CDR1 is SGHVS, CDR2 FQNEAQ. The CDR3 protein is CASSLGATGDYGYTF. The CDR3 DNA is TGTGCCAGCAGCTTAGGGGCGACAGGGGACTATGGCTACACCTTC.

The rearrangement uses TRBV6-1 and TRBJ1-6, with a weak D call TRBD1 (5 bases). This CDR3 region has 17 residues. The V end was cut by 0 bases, the J end by 4 bases, with 13 bases between. Germline V lookup: CDR1 MNHNS, CDR2 SASEGT. The CDR3 DNA follows: TGTGCCAGCAGTGAAGCGATAGCGGGACCTTATAATTCACCCCTCCACTTT. Translated: CASSEAIAGPYNSPLHF.

V and J are TRBV19 and TRBJ1-5, with a possible D match to TRBD1 (5 bases). The CDR3 totals 15 residues. Germline V gene data show CDR1 as LNHDA and CDR2 as SQIVND (reference sequence). Trimming left V 7 bases short and J 2 bases short, with 15 bases between. The CDR3 sequence: CASTDRGGGNQPQHF. The CDR3, as DNA: TGTGCCAGTACCGATAGGGGTGGGGGCAATCAGCCCCAGCATTTT. Drawing the rest from reference TRBV19 and TRBJ1-5, the complete variable domain is DGGITQSPKYLFRKEGQNVTLSCEQNLNHDAMYWYRQDPGQGLRLIYYSQIVNDFQKGDIAEGYSVSREKKESFPLTVTSAQKNPTAFYLCASTDRGGGNQPQHFGDGTRLSIL.

This clone was seen a few times. This chain links TRBV2 with TRBJ1-2; weak D call: TRBD1 (6 bases). CDR3 length equals 14 residues. V was cut by 8 bases and J by 4 bases, with 17 bases left in between. Per the germline V gene, CDR1 is SNHLY and CDR2 is FYNNEI. CDR3 residues: CASVLGGPGYGYTF. CDR3 in DNA: TGTGCCAGCGTACTCGGGGGGCCGGGCTATGGCTACACCTTC.

The chain uses TRBV7-8 and TRBJ1-3; 10 bases are shared with TRBD1. Unmatched junction bases numbered 3, after V lost 4 bases and J lost 0 bases. The CDR3 has 16 residues. Germline V gives CDR1 SGHVS, CDR2 FQNEAQ. CDR3 sequence (DNA): TGTGCCAGCAGCTCGGGACAGGGGCCCTCTGGAAACACCATATATTTT. Its protein is CASSSGQGPSGNTIYF.

This chain connects TRBV25-1 to TRBJ2-7; the D gene is possibly TRBD1 (6 bases). Trimming stripped 3 bases from V and 5 bases from J, with 14 bases between. The CDR3 loop spans 14 amino acids. Germline-derived CDR1 and CDR2 are MGHDK and SYGVNS. The CDR3 sequence: CASSDAGVHDEQYF. The DNA for the CDR3 is TGTGCCAGCAGTGACGCAGGGGTTCATGACGAGCAGTACTTC.

This clone was seen once. J is TRBJ2-5 and V is TRBV5-6; D is unclear. The V and J ends lost 6 bases and 1 base respectively, with 10 bases between them. Germline loops: CDR1 SGHDT, CDR2 YYEEEE. There are 13 residues in the CDR3. CDR3 DNA sequence: TGTGCCAGCACCCCGGGCCTCCAAGAGACCCAGTACTTC. Its translation: CASTPGLQETQYF. Based on the CDR3 plus reference TRBV5-6 and TRBJ2-5, the full variable domain is DAGVTQSPTHLIKTRGQQVTLRCSPKSGHDTVSWYQQALGQGPQFIFQYYEEEERQRGNFPDRFSGHQFPNYSSELNVNALLLGDSALYLCASTPGLQETQYFGPGTRLLVL.

This clone was recorded a few times. The rearrangement uses TRBV10-1 and TRBJ2-7; D unresolved. V was cut by 4 bases and J by 6 bases, with 4 bases left in between. The CDR3 covers 10 residues. The germline CDR1 and CDR2 sequences are WNHNN and SYGVQD (reference sequence). CDR3 nucleotide sequence: TGCGCCAGCAGTGGGGTCGAGCAGTACTTC. Amino acid sequence: CASSGVEQYF.

This chain links TRBV2 with TRBJ1-2; the D gene is possibly TRBD1 (6 bases). Per the germline V gene, CDR1 is SNHLY and CDR2 is FYNNEI. V was cut by 6 bases and J by 0 bases, with 14 bases left in between. The CDR3 totals 15 residues. The CDR3 region is CASRPNQGTNYGYTF. The CDR3, as DNA: TGTGCCAGCAGGCCGAACCAGGGGACTAACTATGGCTACACCTTC.

J is TRBJ2-7 and V is TRBV30; 7 positions match TRBD2. The germline CDR1 and CDR2 sequences are GTSNPN and SVGIG (reference sequence). The CDR3 length is 13 residues. With 3 bases clipped from V and 1 base from J, the junction kept 3 bases outside the gene matches. The chain's CDR3 is CAWSPGLSYEQYF. CDR3 bases: TGTGCCTGGAGCCCGGGACTATCCTACGAGCAGTACTTC.

The CDR3 region is CASSLRASGGPYEQYF. In nucleotides, the CDR3 is TGTGCCAGCAGCTTAAGGGCTAGCGGGGGGCCCTACGAGCAGTACTTC. This chain links TRBV11-2 with TRBJ2-7; 11 bases match TRBD2. Germline CDR1 reads SGHAT; CDR2 reads FQNNGV. The length of the CDR3 is 16 residues. The J segment lost 2 bases and the V segment lost 2 bases, leaving 5 bases of the junction unmatched.

V usage is TRBV6-5 and J usage is TRBJ2-7; no firm D call. The CDR3 runs 13 residues. Trimming stripped 6 bases from V and 5 bases from J, with 14 bases between. Germline V gene data show CDR1 as MNHEY and CDR2 as SVGAGI. The CDR3 region is CASRVTGLHEQYF. The DNA for the CDR3 is TGTGCCAGCAGGGTTACCGGTCTACACGAGCAGTACTTC.

This chain joins TRBV5-1 and TRBJ1-3; no clear D. The CDR3 runs to 15 residues. In germline, CDR1 is SGHRS, CDR2 YFSETQ. V shed 0 bases and J shed 0 bases, with 7 bases lying between them. CDR3 sequence: CASSLDHSSGNTIYF. In DNA, the CDR3 is TGCGCCAGCAGCTTGGATCACAGCTCTGGAAACACCATATATTTT. The variable domain in full, completed from reference TRBV5-1 and TRBJ1-3, reads KAGVTQTPRYLIKTRGQQVTLSCSPISGHRSVSWYQQTPGQGLQFLFEYFSETQRNKGNFPGRFSGRQFSNSRSEMNVSTLELGDSALYLCASSLDHSSGNTIYFGEGSWLTVV.

The chain has TRBV14 and TRBJ1-1; 12 bases are a match to TRBD1. The CDR3 is 16 residues long. The germline CDR1 and CDR2 sequences are SGHDN and FVKESK. The V gene end was trimmed by 4 bases and the J gene end by 5 bases; junction bases not matched to a gene: 8. Here the CDR3 reads CASSRDRGRGGTEAFF. The DNA for the CDR3 is TGTGCCAGCAGCCGGGACAGGGGGCGCGGGGGAACTGAAGCTTTCTTT.

V and J are TRBV4-2 and TRBJ2-1, with 7 bases that match TRBD1. This CDR3 has 16 residues. Germline CDR1 and CDR2: LGHNA and YNFKEQ. Trimming at V came to 1 base and at J to 9 bases, leaving 12 bases not matched to a gene. The CDR3 sequence: CASSQGVGRGSGEQFF. The CDR3 coding sequence is TGTGCCAGCAGCCAAGGGGTCGGCAGGGGGTCAGGTGAGCAGTTCTTC.

V usage is TRBV30 and J usage is TRBJ1-1, with D possibly TRBD1 on 5 matching bases. The CDR3 totals 14 residues. The ends were cut back, 2 bases at V and 4 bases at J, with 14 bases in the middle. Germline assignment: CDR1 GTSNPN and CDR2 SVGIG (reference sequence). The DNA of the CDR3 is TGTGCCTGGAGTTTGACAGTGGCAACCACTGAAGCTTTCTTT. Amino acids: CAWSLTVATTEAFF.

V gene TRBV10-3 combines with J gene TRBJ2-7, with no clear D. The germline V gene encodes CDR1 ENHRY and CDR2 SYGVKD. The V gene lost 3 bases and the J gene lost 2 bases, with 8 bases spanning the gap. This CDR3 spans 13 amino acids. CDR3 sequence (DNA): TGTGCCATCAGTGACGGTGTGGCCTACGAGCAGTACTTC. The encoded protein is CAISDGVAYEQYF.

The rearrangement joins TRBV19 to TRBJ2-5; 13 nucleotides agree with TRBD2. The CDR3 totals 16 residues. The V and J ends lost 4 bases and 1 base, in that order; junction bases with no gene match: 3. Germline CDR1 and CDR2: LNHDA and SQIVND (reference sequence). CDR3 nucleotides: TGTGCCAGTAGTAGAACTAGCGGGGGGGCCCAAGAGACCCAGTACTTC. Encoded protein: CASSRTSGGAQETQYF.

This sequence joins TRBV7-9 and TRBJ2-7, with 7 bases fitting TRBD2. Germline values: CDR1 SEHNR, CDR2 FQNEAQ (reference sequence). The CDR3 length is 16 residues. The V and J ends lost 0 bases and 3 bases, in that order; junction bases with no gene match: 8. This chain's CDR3 is CASSLAGRAPHYEQYF. The CDR3 DNA sequence: TGTGCCAGCAGCTTAGCGGGGAGGGCTCCGCACTACGAGCAGTACTTC.

This chain uses TRBV5-4 with TRBJ1-1, with TRBD1 as a possible D gene (5 bases). CDR1 and CDR2 from the germline V gene are SGHNT and YYREEE (reference sequence). V dropped 1 base and J dropped 1 base, with 14 bases sitting between them. This CDR3 comprises 16 residues. The CDR3 DNA follows: TGTGCCAGCAGCTTGTACGCAGGGAGCAAGAACACTGAAGCTTTCTTT. Amino acids: CASSLYAGSKNTEAFF. Combining the CDR3 with reference TRBV5-4 and TRBJ1-1 gives the whole variable domain ETGVTQSPTHLIKTRGQQVTLRCSSQSGHNTVSWYQQALGQGPQFIFQYYREEENGRGNFPPRFSGLQFPNYSSELNVNALELDDSALYLCASSLYAGSKNTEAFFGQGTRLTVV.

The V and J genes are TRBV20-1 and TRBJ2-7; D call uncertain. The V gene's germline CDR1 is DFQATT and CDR2 SNEGSKA (reference sequence). The CDR3 sequence is 11 residues long. Trimming left V 6 bases short and J 6 bases short, with 12 bases between. In DNA form, the CDR3 reads TGCAGTGCCACGCCGGATCTCGAGCAGTACTTC. This encodes CSATPDLEQYF.

The chain links TRBV4-1 to TRBJ1-2; TRBD1 is a possible D gene (5 bases). The CDR3 sequence is 14 residues long. Trimming took off 0 bases at V and 9 bases at J, with 14 bases between the two ends. Germline V gene data show CDR1 as MGHRA and CDR2 as YSYEKL. CDR3 nucleotide sequence: TGCGCCAGCAGCCAAGATATTGGCAGGGAGAGCTACACCTTC. It codes for CASSQDIGRESYTF.

V gene TRBV7-8 combines with J gene TRBJ2-7; 11 bases match TRBD2. The CDR3 length is 15 residues. The germline gives CDR1 SGHVS, CDR2 FQNEAQ. The junction had 5 bases not matched to a gene; V was cut back by 4 bases and J by 3 bases. This chain's CDR3 is CASSWVGLAVYEQYF. CDR3 DNA sequence: TGTGCCAGCAGCTGGGTGGGACTAGCGGTCTACGAGCAGTACTTC. Complete variable domain (other parts from reference TRBV7-8 and TRBJ2-7): GAGVSQSPRYKVAKRGQDVALRCDPISGHVSLFWYQQALGQGPEFLTYFQNEAQLDKSGLPSDRFFAERPEGSVSTLKIQRTQQEDSAVYLCASSWVGLAVYEQYFGPGTRLTVT.

The chain combines TRBV19 with TRBJ1-2; tentative D call: TRBD1 (6 bases). Germline lookup yields CDR1 LNHDA and CDR2 SQIVND (reference sequence). Trimming left V 5 bases short and J 4 bases short, with 11 bases between. The CDR3 length is 13 residues. The CDR3 loop is CASSVRGPYGYTF. The CDR3, as DNA: TGTGCCAGTAGTGTCAGGGGCCCCTATGGCTACACCTTC.

The rearrangement links TRBV29-1 to TRBJ1-2; a possible D gene is TRBD1 (6 bases). The CDR3 totals 13 residues. V shed 3 bases and J shed 2 bases, with 10 bases lying between them. CDR1 is SQVTM and CDR2 is ANQGSEA in the germline V gene. The CDR3 DNA sequence: TGCAGCGTTGAGGCCGACAGGAACTATGGCTACACCTTC. Translating it yields CSVEADRNYGYTF.

This chain links TRBV5-6 with TRBJ1-5; D remains unclear. Germline V gene data show CDR1 as SGHDT and CDR2 as YYEEEE. The V end was cut by 2 bases, the J end by 3 bases, with 3 bases between. The CDR3 extends over 12 amino acids. CDR3 DNA: TGTGCCAGCAGCTTCTACAATCAGCCCCAGCATTTT. This translates into CASSFYNQPQHF.

CDR3 amino acids: CASSFKVQGPWELLLNTGELFF. CDR3 sequence (DNA): TGTGCCAGCAGCTTTAAGGTGCAGGGTCCTTGGGAACTTCTTTTGAACACCGGGGAGCTGTTTTTT. This chain uses TRBV7-8 with TRBJ2-2, with TRBD1 as a possible D gene (5 bases). Germline V gene lookup returns CDR1 SGHVS and CDR2 FQNEAQ. Trimming stripped 3 bases from V and 1 base from J, with 30 bases between. The CDR3 loop spans 22 amino acids.

The rearrangement uses TRBV28 and TRBJ1-5, with 8 bases identical to TRBD1. The germline gives CDR1 MDHEN, CDR2 SYDVKM. V shed 6 bases, J shed 0 bases, and the junction held 4 bases outside the gene matches. This CDR3 has 15 residues. As DNA, the CDR3 is TGTGCCAGCAGGCCGGACAGGGTTAGCAATCAGCCCCAGCATTTT. Its translation is CASRPDRVSNQPQHF.

The chain combines TRBV10-3 with TRBJ1-2; no definite D call. Trimming cost V 7 bases and J 6 bases, with 27 bases left between them. The CDR3 is 17 residues long. Germline-derived CDR1 and CDR2 are ENHRY and SYGVKD. In DNA, the CDR3 is TGTGCCATCACCCGGGTTGCCTCGCACACCTCCCTCGATGGCTACACCTTC. Protein sequence: CAITRVASHTSLDGYTF.